These 22 T cell receptor beta chains originate from one sample sequenced in a study of T cells expressing NK-cell markers. TCRdb reprocessed the 5' RACE reads and reports one entry per CDR3 protein, with no DNA. The sample's table shows about 460,000 distinct CDR3 sequences. The sample consisted of blood T cells: a sorted CD56 or NKG2C T cell subset, CD4+ or CD8+ T cells, or bulk PBMC T cells (not recorded which). The receptors originated from a woman between 50 and 59 years old in good health.

The gene calls are TRBV28 and TRBJ1-1; the TCRdb call, TRBD1, lacks DNA for checking. The CDR3 has 14 residues. The germline CDR1 and CDR2 sequences are MDHEN and SYDVKM. The CDR3 protein is CASNPMGDRKKAFF.

The chain couples TRBV7-2 to TRBJ2-2. Looked up from germline, CDR1 is SGHTA and CDR2 is FQGNSA. This CDR3 is 14 amino acids long. The CDR3 protein is CASTTWTARGELFF.

The V gene is TRBV18, the J gene TRBJ2-3. Germline lookup yields CDR1 KGHSH and CDR2 LQKENI. The CDR3 sequence is 16 residues long. The CDR3 reads CASSPLGGTDTDTQYF. Full variable domain (outside the CDR3, taken from reference TRBV18 and TRBJ2-3): NAGVMQNPRHLVRRRGQEARLRCSPMKGHSHVYWYRQLPEEGLKFMVYLQKENIIDESGMPKERFSAEFPKEGPSILRIQQVVRGDSAAYFCASSPLGGTDTDTQYFGPGTRLTVL.

J is TRBJ2-1 and V is TRBV5-1; TCRdb's assignment of TRBD2 cannot be checked, as there is no DNA. In germline, CDR1 is SGHRS, CDR2 YFSETQ. The CDR3 is 16 amino acids. This chain's CDR3 is CASSLTTSGRSNEQFF.

This sequence joins TRBV6-6 and TRBJ2-5; TCRdb calls TRBD1, which cannot be checked without DNA. Germline V gene data show CDR1 as MNHNY and CDR2 as SVGAGI (reference sequence). The CDR3 is 14 residues long. CDR3 protein: CATPGAQKGETQYF.

The chain uses TRBV5-1 and TRBJ2-7; checking the TCRdb D call of TRBD1 is not possible without DNA. The germline V gene encodes CDR1 SGHRS and CDR2 YFSETQ. The CDR3 length is 14 residues. The CDR3 here is CASSLGQGAHEQYF.

The J gene is TRBJ2-2, the V gene TRBV27; TCRdb calls TRBD1, which cannot be checked without DNA. This CDR3 spans 15 amino acids. In germline, CDR1 is MNHEY, CDR2 SMNVEV (reference sequence). The CDR3 loop is CASNPRGRDVEELFF.

This chain links TRBV29-1 with TRBJ1-3; the D gene TCRdb calls, TRBD1, cannot be checked with no DNA. The CDR3 covers 14 residues. Germline V gene data show CDR1 as SQVTM and CDR2 as ANQGSEA. CDR3 protein: CSVPSDRAGNTIYF. The full variable domain, completed using reference TRBV29-1 and TRBJ1-3, is SAVISQKPSRDICQRGTSLTIQCQVDSQVTMMFWYRQQPGQSLTLIATANQGSEATYESGFVIDKFPISRPNLTFSTLTVSNMSPEDSSIYLCSVPSDRAGNTIYFGEGSWLTVV.

The rearrangement uses TRBV7-9 and TRBJ1-2. The germline gives CDR1 SEHNR, CDR2 FQNEAQ (reference sequence). This CDR3 has 15 residues. CDR3 in amino acids: CASSLGSATLYGYTF.

V is TRBV20-1 and J is TRBJ2-3; the D call from TCRdb, TRBD2, cannot be confirmed without DNA. There are 17 residues in the CDR3. The germline CDR1 and CDR2 sequences are DFQATT and SNEGSKA (reference sequence). CDR3 sequence reads: CSARAVTSGRVTDTQYF.

V and J are TRBV28 and TRBJ2-7; checking the TCRdb D call of TRBD1 is not possible without DNA. The CDR3 is 16 residues long. In germline, CDR1 is MDHEN, CDR2 SYDVKM. The CDR3 is CASSLRDRAPNYEQYF.

The rearrangement links TRBV20-1 to TRBJ2-4; TCRdb designates TRBD2, a call that cannot be tested without DNA. CDR1 DFQATT and CDR2 SNEGSKA come from the germline V gene (reference sequence). The CDR3 has 14 amino acids. CDR3 in amino acids: CSAQTSGSLDIQYF.

V and J are TRBV30 and TRBJ2-1; the D gene TCRdb calls, TRBD1, cannot be checked with no DNA. The CDR3 spans 13 residues. From germline, CDR1 is GTSNPN and CDR2 SVGIG (reference sequence). CDR3: CALSRTSLDEQFF.

This sequence joins TRBV5-1 and TRBJ2-7; the TCRdb call, TRBD2, lacks DNA for checking. This CDR3 region has 15 residues. Germline lookup yields CDR1 SGHRS and CDR2 YFSETQ. CDR3: CASSLVAGLSYEQYF.

This rearrangement joins TRBV25-1 to TRBJ1-3; TCRdb indicates TRBD1, and absent DNA this call remains unverified. The CDR3 sequence is 16 residues long. CDR1 and CDR2 from the germline V gene are MGHDK and SYGVNS. The CDR3 spells CASSELSGSRGNTIYF.

The rearrangement joins TRBV4-1 to TRBJ2-6; TCRdb proposes TRBD1, but this gene call is untestable without DNA. The CDR3 runs to 18 residues. The germline gives CDR1 MGHRA, CDR2 YSYEKL. CDR3 residues: CASSQGGRGRSGANVLTF.

The gene calls are TRBV5-1 and TRBJ1-1. The CDR3 spans 15 residues. CDR1 is SGHRS and CDR2 is YFSETQ in the germline V gene. CDR3 loop: CASSPRVVVGTEAFF.

This chain links TRBV5-1 with TRBJ2-3; with no DNA, the TCRdb D assignment of TRBD1 cannot be verified. The CDR3 runs 15 residues. CDR1 and CDR2 from the germline V gene are SGHRS and YFSETQ. The CDR3 is CASSLGSRGTDTQYF. Full variable domain (outside the CDR3, taken from reference TRBV5-1 and TRBJ2-3): KAGVTQTPRYLIKTRGQQVTLSCSPISGHRSVSWYQQTPGQGLQFLFEYFSETQRNKGNFPGRFSGRQFSNSRSEMNVSTLELGDSALYLCASSLGSRGTDTQYFGPGTRLTVL.

This chain joins TRBV6-2 or TRBV6-3 and TRBJ1-2; without DNA, the TCRdb call of TRBD1 cannot be checked. Germline lookup yields CDR1 MNHEY and CDR2 SVGEGT. CDR3 length: 14 amino acids. CDR3 protein: CASSPLGQHYGYTF.

This chain uses TRBV24-1 with TRBJ2-7; checking the TCRdb D call of TRBD1 is not possible without DNA. CDR1 is KGHDR and CDR2 is SFDVKD in the germline V gene. CDR3 length equals 11 residues. The CDR3 protein is CATQRDREQYF.

The gene calls are TRBV12-3 or TRBV12-4 and TRBJ2-1; the TCRdb D gene call, TRBD1, has no DNA to confirm it. The length of the CDR3 is 13 residues. CDR3 residues: CASRTDRGSEQFF.

The rearrangement joins TRBV7-9 to TRBJ2-1; as DNA is missing, the TRBD2 call by TCRdb cannot be tested. The germline V gene has CDR1 SEHNR and CDR2 FQNEAQ (reference sequence). The CDR3 sequence is 19 residues long. The CDR3 region is CASSLPPSGSALTYNEQFF.